This TCR beta chain is drawn from a study of glioma-infiltrating T cells after dendritic cell vaccination. Trimming left V 11 bases short and J 1 base short, with 14 bases between. This CDR3 has 13 residues. The germline gives CDR1 MDHEN, CDR2 SYDVKM. Remarks on this clone: The antigen remains unidentified.

Study observations and caveats: Estimated pretreatment TIL content predicted outcome after dendritic cell vaccination.

Up to about 2 ug genomic DNA was used for TCRB CDR3 amplification. Data came from immunoSEQ multiplex PCR; TCRdb stores just in-frame clones and leaves some out. The data hold approximately 93,000 clones, with 85% observed a single time. The time point: after dendritic cell vaccination, including at tumor progression/relapse. PBMC were collected before vaccination, two weeks after the third vaccination, and at progression. The source is a human donor with glioblastoma. V is TRBV28 and J is TRBJ1-2; D perhaps matches TRBD1 (5 bases). The material was blood, obtained after dendritic cell vaccination. The CDR3 coding sequence is TGTGCCTCCCAACCGCAGGGTAACTATGGCTACACCTTC. Translating gives CASQPQGNYGYTF.